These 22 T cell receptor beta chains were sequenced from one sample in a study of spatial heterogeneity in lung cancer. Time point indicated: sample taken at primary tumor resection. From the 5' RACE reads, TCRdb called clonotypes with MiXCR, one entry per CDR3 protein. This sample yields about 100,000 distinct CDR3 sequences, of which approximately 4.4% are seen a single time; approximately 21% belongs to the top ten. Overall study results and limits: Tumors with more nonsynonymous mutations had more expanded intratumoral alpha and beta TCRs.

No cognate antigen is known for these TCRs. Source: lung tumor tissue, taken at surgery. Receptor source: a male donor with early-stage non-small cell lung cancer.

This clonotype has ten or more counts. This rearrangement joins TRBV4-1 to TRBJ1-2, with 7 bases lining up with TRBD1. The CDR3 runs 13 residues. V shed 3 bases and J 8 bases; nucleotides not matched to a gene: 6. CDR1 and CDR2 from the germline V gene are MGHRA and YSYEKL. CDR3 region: CASSQRQGVGYTF. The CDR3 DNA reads TGCGCCAGCAGCCAGAGACAGGGAGTCGGCTACACCTTC.

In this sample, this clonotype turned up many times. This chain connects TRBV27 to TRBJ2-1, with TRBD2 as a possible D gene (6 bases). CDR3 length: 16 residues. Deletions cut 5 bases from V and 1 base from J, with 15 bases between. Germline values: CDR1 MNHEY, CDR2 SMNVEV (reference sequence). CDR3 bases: TGTGCCAGCAGTACCCTGGACGGGGGATCCTACAATGAGCAGTTCTTC. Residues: CASSTLDGGSYNEQFF.

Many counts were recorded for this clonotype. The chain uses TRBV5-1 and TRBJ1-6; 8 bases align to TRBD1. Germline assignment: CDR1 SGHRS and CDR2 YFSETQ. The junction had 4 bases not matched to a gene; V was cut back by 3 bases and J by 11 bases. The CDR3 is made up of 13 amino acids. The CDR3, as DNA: TGCGCCAGCAGCTGGGACAGGCCACCACCCCTCCACTTT. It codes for CASSWDRPPPLHF.

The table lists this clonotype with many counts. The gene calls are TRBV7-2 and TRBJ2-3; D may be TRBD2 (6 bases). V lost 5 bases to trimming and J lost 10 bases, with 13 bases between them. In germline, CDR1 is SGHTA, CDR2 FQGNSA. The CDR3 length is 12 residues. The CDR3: CASSHAGSAQYF. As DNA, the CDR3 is TGTGCCAGCAGCCACGCGGGGTCGGCGCAGTATTTT.

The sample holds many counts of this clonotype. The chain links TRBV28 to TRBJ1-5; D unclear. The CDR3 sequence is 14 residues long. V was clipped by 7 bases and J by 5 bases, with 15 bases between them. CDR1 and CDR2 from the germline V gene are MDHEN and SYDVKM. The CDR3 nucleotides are TGTGCCAGCATTACTACGCTGGACGATCAGCCCCAGCATTTT. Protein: CASITTLDDQPQHF.

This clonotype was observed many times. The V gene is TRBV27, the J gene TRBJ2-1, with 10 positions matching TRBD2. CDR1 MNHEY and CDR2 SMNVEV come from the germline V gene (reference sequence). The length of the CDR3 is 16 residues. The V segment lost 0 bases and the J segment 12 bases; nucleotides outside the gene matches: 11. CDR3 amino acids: CASSLSGLADPRGQFF. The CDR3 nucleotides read TGTGCCAGCAGTTTATCTGGACTAGCGGACCCTCGGGGGCAGTTCTTC.

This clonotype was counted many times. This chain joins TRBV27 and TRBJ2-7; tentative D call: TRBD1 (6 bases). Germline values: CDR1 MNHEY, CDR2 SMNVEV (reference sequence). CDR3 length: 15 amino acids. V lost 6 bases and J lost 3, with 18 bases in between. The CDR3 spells CASRKHRDTVYEQYF. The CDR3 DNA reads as TGTGCCAGCAGAAAACACCGGGACACGGTCTACGAGCAGTACTTC.

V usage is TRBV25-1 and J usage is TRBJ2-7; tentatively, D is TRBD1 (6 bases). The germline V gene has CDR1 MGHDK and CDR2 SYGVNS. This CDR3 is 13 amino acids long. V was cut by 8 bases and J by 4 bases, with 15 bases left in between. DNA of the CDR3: TGTGCCAGCTCTGCTGCAGGGGCGTACGAGCAGTACTTC. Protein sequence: CASSAAGAYEQYF.

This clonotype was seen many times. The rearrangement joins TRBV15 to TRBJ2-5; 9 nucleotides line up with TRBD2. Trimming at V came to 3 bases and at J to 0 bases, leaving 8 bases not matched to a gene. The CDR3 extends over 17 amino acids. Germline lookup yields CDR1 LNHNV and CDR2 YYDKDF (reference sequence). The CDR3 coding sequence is TGTGCCACCAGCAGGGAGCTAAGCGGGAGGTACCAAGAGACCCAGTACTTC. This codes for CATSRELSGRYQETQYF.

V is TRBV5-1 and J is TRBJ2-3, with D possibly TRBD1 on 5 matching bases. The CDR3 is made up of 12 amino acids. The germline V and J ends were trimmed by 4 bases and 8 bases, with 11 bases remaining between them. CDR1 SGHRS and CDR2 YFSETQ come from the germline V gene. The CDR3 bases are TGCGCCAGCAGCCTGGGCCAGGGTACGCAGTATTTT. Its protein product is CASSLGQGTQYF.

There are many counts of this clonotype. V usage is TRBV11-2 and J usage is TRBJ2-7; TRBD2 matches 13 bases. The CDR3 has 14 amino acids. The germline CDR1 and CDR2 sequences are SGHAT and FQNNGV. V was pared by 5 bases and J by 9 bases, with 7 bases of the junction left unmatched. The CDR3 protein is CASSPGLAGARQYF. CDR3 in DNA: TGTGCCAGCAGCCCAGGACTAGCGGGAGCAAGGCAGTACTTC.

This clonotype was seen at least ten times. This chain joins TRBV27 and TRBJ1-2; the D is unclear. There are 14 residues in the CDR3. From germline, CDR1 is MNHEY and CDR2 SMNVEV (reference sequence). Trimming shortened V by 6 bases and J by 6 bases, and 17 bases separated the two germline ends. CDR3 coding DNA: TGTGCCAGCAGATTGTCCGGGTCAGTGGATGGCTACACCTTC. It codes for CASRLSGSVDGYTF.

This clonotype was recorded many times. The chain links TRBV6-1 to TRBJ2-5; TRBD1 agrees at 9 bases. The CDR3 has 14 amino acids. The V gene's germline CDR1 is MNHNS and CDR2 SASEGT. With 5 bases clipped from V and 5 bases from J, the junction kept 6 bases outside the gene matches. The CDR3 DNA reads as TGTGCCAGCAGTCGGGACAGGGTATTGGAGACCCAGTACTTC. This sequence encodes CASSRDRVLETQYF.

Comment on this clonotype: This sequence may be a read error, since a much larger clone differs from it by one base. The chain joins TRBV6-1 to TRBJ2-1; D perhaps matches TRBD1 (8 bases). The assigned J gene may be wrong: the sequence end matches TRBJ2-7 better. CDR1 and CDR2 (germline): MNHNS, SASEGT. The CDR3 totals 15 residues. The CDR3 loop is CASRTRTGRANEQYF. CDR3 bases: TGTGCCAGCAGGACCCGGACAGGGAGGGCCAATGAGCAGTACTTC.

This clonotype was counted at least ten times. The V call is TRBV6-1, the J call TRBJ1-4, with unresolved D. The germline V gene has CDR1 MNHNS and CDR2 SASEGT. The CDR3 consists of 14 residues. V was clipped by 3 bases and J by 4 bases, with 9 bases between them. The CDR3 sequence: CASSETGNNEKLFF. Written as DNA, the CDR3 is TGTGCCAGCAGTGAGACTGGGAATAATGAAAAACTGTTTTTT.

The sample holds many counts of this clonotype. The CDR3 is CASSLVRSDEQFF. CDR3 nucleotide sequence: TGTGCCAGCAGTTTGGTTCGGTCGGATGAGCAGTTCTTC. This chain uses TRBV28 with TRBJ2-1; D gene uncertain. Trimming removed 3 bases at V and 8 bases at J, with 11 bases between. This CDR3 is built from 13 residues. Per the germline V gene, CDR1 is MDHEN and CDR2 is SYDVKM.

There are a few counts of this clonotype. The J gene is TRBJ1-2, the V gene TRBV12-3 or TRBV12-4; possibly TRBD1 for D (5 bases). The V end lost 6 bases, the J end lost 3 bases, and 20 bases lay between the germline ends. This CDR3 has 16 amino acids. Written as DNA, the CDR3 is TGTGCCAGCAGCCATCAAAGAGGGGTAGGGGACTATGGCTACACCTTC. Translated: CASSHQRGVGDYGYTF.

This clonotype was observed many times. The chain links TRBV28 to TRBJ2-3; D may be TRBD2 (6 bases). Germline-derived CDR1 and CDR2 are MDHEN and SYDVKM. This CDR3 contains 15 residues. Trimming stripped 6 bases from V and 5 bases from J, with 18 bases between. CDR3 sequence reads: CASRQTSGTLDTQYF. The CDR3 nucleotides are TGTGCCAGCAGGCAAACCTCCGGGACTCTAGATACGCAGTATTTT.

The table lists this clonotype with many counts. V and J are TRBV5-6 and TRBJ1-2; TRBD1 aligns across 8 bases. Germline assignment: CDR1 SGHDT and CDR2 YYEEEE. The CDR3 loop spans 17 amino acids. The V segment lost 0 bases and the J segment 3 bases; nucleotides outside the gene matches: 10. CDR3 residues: CASSLVISAGGDYGYTF. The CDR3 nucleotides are TGTGCCAGCAGCTTGGTGATTTCGGCAGGGGGCGACTATGGCTACACCTTC.

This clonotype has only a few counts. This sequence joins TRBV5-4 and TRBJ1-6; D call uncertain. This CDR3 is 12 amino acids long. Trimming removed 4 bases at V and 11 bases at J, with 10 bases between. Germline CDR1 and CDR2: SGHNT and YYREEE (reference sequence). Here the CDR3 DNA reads TGTGCCAGCAGCCCGGGGTATCCACCCCTCCACTTT. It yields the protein CASSPGYPPLHF.

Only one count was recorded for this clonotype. CDR3 loop: CASTGGTGEGPYEQYF. CDR3 sequence (DNA): TGTGCCAGCACTGGAGGGACAGGCGAGGGACCCTACGAGCAGTACTTC. This chain joins TRBV28 and TRBJ2-7; 8 nucleotides line up with TRBD1. Germline V gene data show CDR1 as MDHEN and CDR2 as SYDVKM. V lost 7 bases and J lost 2; bases outside the gene matches: 13. The CDR3 consists of 16 residues.

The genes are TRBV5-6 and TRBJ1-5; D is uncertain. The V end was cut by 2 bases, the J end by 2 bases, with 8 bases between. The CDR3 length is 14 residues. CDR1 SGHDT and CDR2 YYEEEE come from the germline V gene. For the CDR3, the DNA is TGTGCCAGCAGCTTTAGGTTCGGCAATCAGCCCCAGCATTTT. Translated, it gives CASSFRFGNQPQHF.